Below, 32 T cell receptor beta chains from the same sample are listed, as sequenced in a study of patients and donors after allogeneic stem cell transplantation. TCRdb independently ran MiXCR on the RT-PCR reads; one entry per CDR3 protein. Among hundreds of thousands of distinct CDR3 sequences listed, 16% were seen once. The sample consisted of blood, either unsorted or a sorted T cell fraction (not recorded which). These receptors came from a human donor who was either an allogeneic HSCT recipient or a stem cell or donor lymphocyte infusion donor (not recorded which). It is not recorded whose cells these are; they may come from a transplant donor.

The chain is built from TRBV9 and TRBJ2-7; D is uncertain. CDR3 length: 13 residues. Germline CDR1 and CDR2: SGDLS and YYNGEE. Deletions cut 0 bases from V and 7 bases from J, with 11 bases between. The CDR3 DNA reads as TGTGCCAGCAGCGTAGCTCCAGACATTGAGCAGTACTTC. This translates into CASSVAPDIEQYF.

This clonotype was seen more than once but under ten times. The CDR3 DNA is TGCAGTTCCCCGGGACAGGGAAACACTGAAGCTTTCTTT. It codes for CSSPGQGNTEAFF. This chain joins TRBV20-1 and TRBJ1-1; 9 bases align to TRBD1. Germline CDR1 DFQATT, CDR2 SNEGSKA (reference sequence). The CDR3 is made up of 13 amino acids. V lost 8 bases and J lost 2; bases outside the gene matches: 6.

This clonotype was observed at least ten times. The rearrangement links TRBV12-3 or TRBV12-4 to TRBJ2-7; D is perhaps TRBD1 (5 bases). The germline V and J ends were trimmed by 6 bases and 3 bases, with 15 bases remaining between them. The CDR3 extends over 14 amino acids. The CDR3 coding sequence is TGTGCCAGCAGCCCAGGGATGGCCAACTACGAGCAGTACTTC. Amino acid sequence: CASSPGMANYEQYF.

The DNA for the CDR3 is TGTGCCAGCGTAAGACAGGGGATAAACATTCAGTACTTC. Translated: CASVRQGINIQYF. The chain carries TRBV6-4 and TRBJ2-4; TRBD1 matches at 8 bases. The CDR3 totals 13 residues. Per germline, CDR1 MRHNA and CDR2 SNTAGT. V shed 8 bases and J 6 bases; nucleotides not matched to a gene: 6.

The genes are TRBV5-1 and TRBJ2-3; D may correspond to TRBD1 or TRBD2 (5 bases each). V was clipped by 2 bases and J by 4 bases, with 17 bases between them. In germline, CDR1 is SGHRS, CDR2 YFSETQ. The CDR3 has 16 residues. DNA for the CDR3: TGCGCCAGCAGCTTAACCGGGACCCACAGCGCAGATACGCAGTATTTT. Protein: CASSLTGTHSADTQYF.

V gene TRBV10-3 combines with J gene TRBJ1-1, with a weak D call TRBD1 (5 bases). Looked up from germline, CDR1 is ENHRY and CDR2 is SYGVKD. The V gene lost 7 bases and the J gene lost 0 bases, with 9 bases spanning the gap. This CDR3 spans 13 amino acids. CDR3 in amino acids: CAITRQLNTEAFF. The CDR3 bases are TGTGCCATCACCCGACAGCTGAACACTGAAGCTTTCTTT.

The chain links TRBV29-1 to TRBJ2-7; TRBD1 aligns across 8 bases. The CDR3 runs 14 residues. The germline CDR1 and CDR2 sequences are SQVTM and ANQGSEA. V trimming: 3 bases; J trimming: 3 bases; junction bases outside the gene matches: 7. The CDR3 sequence: CSVDSGQARYEQYF. The CDR3 region has the DNA TGCAGCGTTGATTCGGGACAGGCCCGCTACGAGCAGTACTTC.

The chain has TRBV4-1 and TRBJ2-1; either TRBD1 or TRBD2 may supply D (6 bases each). The V and J ends lost 0 bases and 10 bases respectively, with 10 bases between them. Germline V gene lookup returns CDR1 MGHRA and CDR2 YSYEKL. The length of the CDR3 is 13 residues. CDR3 amino acids: CASSQDRGLEQFF. The DNA for the CDR3 is TGCGCCAGCAGCCAAGATCGGGGGCTAGAGCAGTTCTTC.

This clonotype was observed once. The chain joins TRBV7-6 to TRBJ2-1; perhaps TRBD1 as D (5 bases). The germline V gene has CDR1 SGHVS and CDR2 FNYEAQ. CDR3 length: 13 amino acids. V dropped 2 bases and J dropped 9 bases, with 11 bases sitting between them. The CDR3 is CASSLTQASEQFF. For the CDR3, the DNA is TGTGCCAGCAGCTTAACACAGGCTAGTGAGCAGTTCTTC.

This clonotype came up many times. J is TRBJ1-1 and V is TRBV5-1; D not certain. This CDR3 has 13 amino acids. V lost 1 base and J lost 0, with 4 bases in between. Germline assignment: CDR1 SGHRS and CDR2 YFSETQ. The CDR3 sequence is CASSLFMNTEAFF. CDR3 nucleotides: TGCGCCAGCAGCTTGTTTATGAACACTGAAGCTTTCTTT.

This clonotype has only a few counts. The chain links TRBV2 to TRBJ2-3; no clear D gene. The CDR3 has 12 residues. V lost 6 bases and J lost 0, with 4 bases in between. Germline lookup yields CDR1 SNHLY and CDR2 FYNNEI. For the CDR3, the DNA is TGTGCCAGCAGACAAAGCACAGATACGCAGTATTTT. It codes for CASRQSTDTQYF.

This clonotype occurred a few times. The V call is TRBV29-1, the J call TRBJ1-2, with a tentative D call TRBD1 (5 bases). The V and J ends lost 7 bases and 5 bases respectively, with 20 bases between them. From germline, CDR1 is SQVTM and CDR2 ANQGSEA. CDR3 length: 14 amino acids. The CDR3 region has the DNA TGCAGCGCTGGGGACTCCCAAGCTAGGTATGGCTACACCTTC. Encoded protein: CSAGDSQARYGYTF.

The rearrangement joins TRBV25-1 to TRBJ1-6; 12 bases align to TRBD1. The germline V gene encodes CDR1 MGHDK and CDR2 SYGVNS. J lost 10 bases, V lost 6 bases, and 4 bases had no gene match. This CDR3 comprises 14 residues. The CDR3 coding sequence is TGTGCCAGCAGGGGACAGGGGGCGGGATCACCCCTCCACTTT. Translating it yields CASRGQGAGSPLHF.

The chain carries TRBV20-1 and TRBJ2-3; TRBD2 matches at 13 bases. This CDR3 has 19 residues. Germline V gene sequence: CDR1 DFQATT, CDR2 SNEGSKA (reference sequence). With V trimmed by 3 bases and J by 5 bases, 17 bases remained unmatched. The CDR3 nucleotides read TGCAGTGCTAGCCCCCCGCTGGGAACTAGCGGGGGGGCAAGAGATACGCAGTATTTT. As protein: CSASPPLGTSGGARDTQYF.

V is TRBV6-1 and J is TRBJ1-3; D is uncertain. This CDR3 comprises 12 residues. Trimming left V 7 bases short and J 4 bases short, with 8 bases between. Germline V gene lookup returns CDR1 MNHNS and CDR2 SASEGT. CDR3 coding DNA: TGTGCCAGCAAGGCCCAGGGAAACACCATATATTTT. This translates into CASKAQGNTIYF.

The chain recombines TRBV5-6 with TRBJ1-6; possible D gene TRBD1, 5 bases. Germline loops: CDR1 SGHDT, CDR2 YYEEEE. Trimming cost V 6 bases and J 5 bases, with 18 bases left between them. The CDR3 length is 16 residues. The chain's CDR3 is CASTPRGGLNNSPLHF. CDR3 DNA: TGTGCCAGCACCCCACGGGGGGGACTAAATAATTCACCCCTCCACTTT.

The chain links TRBV5-1 to TRBJ2-7, with TRBD2 matching 7 bases. Trimming cost V 2 bases and J 2 bases; bases outside gene matches: 10. Germline V gene sequence: CDR1 SGHRS, CDR2 YFSETQ. The CDR3 runs 16 residues. This chain's CDR3 is CASSFITRGGTYEQYF. The CDR3 coding sequence is TGCGCCAGCAGCTTTATTACACGCGGGGGAACCTACGAGCAGTACTTC.

This clonotype was observed a single time. The chain carries TRBV19 and TRBJ2-3; 9 positions match TRBD2. V lost 5 bases, J lost 1 base, and 10 bases stayed unmatched. CDR3 length equals 17 residues. The germline gives CDR1 LNHDA, CDR2 SQIVND (reference sequence). The CDR3 coding sequence is TGTGCCAGTAGTGGAAGGATAGCGGGGGCCCGCACAGATACGCAGTATTTT. Its protein is CASSGRIAGARTDTQYF.

The chain joins TRBV7-2 to TRBJ2-1; 11 positions match TRBD2. Germline lookup yields CDR1 SGHTA and CDR2 FQGNSA. V shed 6 bases, J shed 0 bases, and the junction held 7 bases outside the gene matches. The CDR3 length is 17 residues. CDR3 coding DNA: TGTGCCAGCAGACTTAGCGGGGGGGGACGCTCCTACAATGAGCAGTTCTTC. Translated, it gives CASRLSGGGRSYNEQFF.

The rearrangement links TRBV20-1 to TRBJ2-2; D may be TRBD2 (5 bases). Germline values: CDR1 DFQATT, CDR2 SNEGSKA (reference sequence). This CDR3 contains 12 residues. The V end lost 6 bases, the J end lost 7 bases, and 12 bases lay between the germline ends. As DNA, the CDR3 is TGCAGTGCGCGGGTACGAAGCGGGGAGCTGTTTTTT. It encodes CSARVRSGELFF.

V is TRBV30 and J is TRBJ2-7; 10 bases map to TRBD2. The CDR3 is 14 amino acids. With 0 bases clipped from V and 9 bases from J, the junction kept 8 bases outside the gene matches. Germline CDR1 GTSNPN, CDR2 SVGIG (reference sequence). The CDR3 loop is CAWSVLAGSGWQYF. The CDR3 nucleotides are TGTGCCTGGAGTGTACTAGCGGGGTCGGGTTGGCAGTACTTC.

This clonotype has just a few counts. The chain couples TRBV11-2 to TRBJ1-6, with D hard to call. The CDR3 is 16 residues long. The V end was cut by 2 bases, the J end by 0 bases, with 8 bases between. CDR1 is SGHAT, CDR2 FQNNGV, per germline. CDR3 bases: TGTGCCAGCAGCTTAAGGACGAGCTCCTATAATTCACCCCTCCACTTT. It codes for CASSLRTSSYNSPLHF.

The genes are TRBV29-1 and TRBJ1-2; D gene uncertain. The germline CDR1 and CDR2 sequences are SQVTM and ANQGSEA. The CDR3 runs to 12 residues. Trimming pared 7 bases from V and 8 bases from J, leaving 17 bases between. The CDR3 DNA is TGCAGCGCCGCCCACAGCCTTTACGGCTACACCTTC. It specifies CSAAHSLYGYTF.

This clonotype showed up just once. V gene TRBV7-9 combines with J gene TRBJ2-3; D gene ambiguous. The CDR3 has 15 amino acids. The V end lost 5 bases, the J end lost 2 bases, and 14 bases lay between the germline ends. From germline, CDR1 is SEHNR and CDR2 FQNEAQ (reference sequence). Written as DNA, the CDR3 is TGTGCCAGCAGCCCCGGGCCTCGGGCCACAGATACGCAGTATTTT. As protein: CASSPGPRATDTQYF.

This sequence joins TRBV10-3 and TRBJ2-7; maybe TRBD2 (6 bases). The CDR3 is 12 amino acids. CDR1 and CDR2 from the germline V gene are ENHRY and SYGVKD. The germline V and J ends were trimmed by 10 bases and 3 bases, with 13 bases remaining between them. Here the CDR3 reads CATGRGNYEQYF. CDR3 in DNA: TGTGCCACCGGCCGGGGGAACTACGAGCAGTACTTC.

This rearrangement joins TRBV4-1 to TRBJ2-5; 7 bases align to TRBD2. After removal of 2 bases from V and 3 bases from J, the junction contained 6 bases not matched to a gene. CDR1 is MGHRA and CDR2 is YSYEKL in the germline V gene. This CDR3 has 15 residues. As DNA, the CDR3 is TGCGCCAGCAGCCAAAGGGAGGGGCGGGAAGAGACCCAGTACTTC. Its translation is CASSQREGREETQYF.

The chain couples TRBV4-2 to TRBJ2-3; TRBD2 is a possible D gene (6 bases). CDR1 is LGHNA and CDR2 is YNFKEQ in the germline V gene. The germline V and J ends were trimmed by 4 bases and 2 bases, with 19 bases remaining between them. The CDR3 is 17 amino acids. CDR3 nucleotide sequence: TGTGCCAGCAGCCCCGCCGGACGGGGGTCCCCCACAGATACGCAGTATTTT. Translated, it gives CASSPAGRGSPTDTQYF.

The CDR3 loop reads CASSYEFF. The CDR3 DNA is TGTGCCAGCAGCTATGAGTTCTTC. V is TRBV7-9 and J is TRBJ2-1; D not certain. The V and J ends lost 4 bases and 14 bases respectively, with 3 bases between them. There are 8 residues in the CDR3. Looked up from germline, CDR1 is SEHNR and CDR2 is FQNEAQ (reference sequence).

J is TRBJ2-6 and V is TRBV20-1, with no clear D. The germline gives CDR1 DFQATT, CDR2 SNEGSKA (reference sequence). This CDR3 region has 15 residues. V was pared by 2 bases and J by 5 bases, with 13 bases between. The CDR3 spells CSARTSGVRANVLTF. DNA of the CDR3: TGCAGTGCTAGAACCTCAGGTGTGAGGGCCAACGTCCTGACTTTC.

This clonotype appeared once. The V and J genes are TRBV24-1 and TRBJ1-5, with no clear D. CDR1 is KGHDR, CDR2 SFDVKD, per germline. V gave up 5 bases and J gave up 6 bases, with 7 bases separating them. The CDR3 has 12 residues. The CDR3 protein is CATSVGSQPQHF. In DNA form, the CDR3 reads TGTGCCACCAGTGTGGGCAGTCAGCCCCAGCATTTT.

This chain joins TRBV12-3 or TRBV12-4 and TRBJ1-1, with D uncertain. Trimming removed 7 bases at V and 7 bases at J, with 10 bases between. This CDR3 comprises 11 residues. The DNA for the CDR3 is TGTGCCAGCACCACGAGGGTTGAAGCTTTCTTT. Its translation is CASTTRVEAFF.

The J gene is TRBJ2-4, the V gene TRBV12-3 or TRBV12-4, with 7 bases aligning to TRBD2. Trimming at V came to 2 bases and at J to 7 bases, leaving 5 bases not matched to a gene. The CDR3 is made up of 14 amino acids. The CDR3 protein is CASSLRGDWNIQYF. As DNA, the CDR3 is TGTGCCAGCAGTTTACGGGGGGATTGGAACATTCAGTACTTC.